The 3 T cell receptor beta chains below all came from one sample that was sequenced in a study of T cells in Graves' hyperthyroidism and ophthalmopathy. RNA transcripts served as the template for amplifying TCR beta CDR3 regions. The HTBI primer set was used in a first-round RT-PCR of the TCR CDR3. TCRdb re-called the multiplex PCR reads with MiXCR, one entry per CDR3 protein. The repertoire holds 400,000 or so distinct CDR3 sequences, with around 15% as singletons. The sample comprised blood. These receptors all stem from a man aged 50 to 59 with Graves' ophthalmopathy.

This clonotype was recorded many times. V gene TRBV28 combines with J gene TRBJ2-1, with 9 bases lining up with TRBD2. The CDR3 has 15 residues. Germline CDR1 MDHEN, CDR2 SYDVKM. Losses at the gene ends were 5 bases for V and 5 bases for J; bases not matched to a gene: 7. CDR3 amino acids: CASSPAGGMDNEQFF. CDR3 nucleotides: TGTGCCAGCAGTCCAGCGGGAGGAATGGACAATGAGCAGTTCTTC.

This clonotype has at least ten counts. This may stem from a read error, because a much larger clone lies one nucleotide away. The V gene is TRBV11-2, the J gene TRBJ2-7; 8 positions agree with TRBD1. CDR1 and CDR2 (germline): SGHAT, FQNNGV. The CDR3 spans 18 residues. The V and J ends lost 11 bases and 0 bases, in that order; junction bases with no gene match: 21. CDR3 region: CAGTPGGEVSGHSYEQYF. CDR3 in DNA: TGTGCCGGCACCCCAGGGGGCGAGGTGAGCGGCCACTCCTACGAGCAGTACTTC.

This clonotype was counted many times. The rearrangement uses TRBV9 and TRBJ2-7; a weak D match, TRBD2 (6 bases). Looked up from germline, CDR1 is SGDLS and CDR2 is YYNGEE. Trimming cost V 0 bases and J 2 bases, with 12 bases left between them. This CDR3 has 15 residues. The DNA for the CDR3 is TGTGCCAGCAGCGTAGGACTAGACACGACCTACGAGCAGTACTTC. Translating gives CASSVGLDTTYEQYF.